One sample yielded the 24 T cell receptor beta chains listed below, sequenced in a study of blood T cells in healthy people across ages. For the second PCR, which ran for about 7 to 11 cycles, a sample-barcoded 5' primer and a J-beta primer mix were used. TCRdb used MiXCR to reprocess the 5' RACE reads, holding one entry per CDR3 protein. Of approximately 700,000 distinct CDR3 sequences detected, 32% appear once; the ten largest clones hold 15%. Sequencing input: blood. These receptor sequences come from an elderly woman in good health.

At least ten counts were recorded for this clonotype. The chain recombines TRBV20-1 with TRBJ1-2; D uncertain. The CDR3 extends over 14 amino acids. V was pared by 1 base and J by 8 bases, with 17 bases between. Germline CDR1 and CDR2: DFQATT and SNEGSKA (reference sequence). CDR3 DNA sequence: TGCAGTGCTAGAGTTGGAGGAGGGTTGGGAGGCTACACCTTC. Translation: CSARVGGGLGGYTF.

The chain is built from TRBV20-1 and TRBJ1-2, with D uncertain. This CDR3 has 12 amino acids. Germline lookup yields CDR1 DFQATT and CDR2 SNEGSKA (reference sequence). Trimming shortened V by 0 bases and J by 4 bases, and 6 bases separated the two germline ends. CDR3 in DNA: TGCAGTGCTAGAGAGGCCGTCTATGGCTACACCTTC. It codes for CSAREAVYGYTF.

For this clonotype: Its ends do not fully match the called genes, so a read error is possible. The chain employs TRBV30 and TRBJ2-4; D is possibly TRBD1 (5 bases). CDR1 GTSNPN and CDR2 SVGIG come from the germline V gene (reference sequence). This CDR3 has 16 amino acids. The CDR3 DNA sequence: TGTGCCTGGAGTTCCCCAGGGAAAACAGCCAAAAACATTCAGGACTTC. Translation: CAWSSPGKTAKNIQDF.

This clonotype turned up a few times. The chain's CDR3 is CASSLGQATEAFF. In DNA form, the CDR3 reads TGTGCCAGCAGCTTGGGTCAAGCCACTGAAGCTTTCTTT. The chain links TRBV7-3 to TRBJ1-1; no definite D call. The CDR3 covers 13 residues. Germline CDR1 SGHTA, CDR2 FQGTGA. V was shortened by 3 bases and J by 4 bases, with 9 bases between the two germline ends.

This clonotype was recorded many times. The chain combines TRBV5-1 with TRBJ2-1, with D possibly matching TRBD2 (6 bases). Germline V gene sequence: CDR1 SGHRS, CDR2 YFSETQ. The CDR3 has 18 residues. Trimming removed 0 bases at V and 8 bases at J, with 24 bases between. This chain's CDR3 is CASSLGLSLGGAGYEQFF. DNA of the CDR3: TGCGCCAGCAGCTTGGGCCTTTCCCTTGGCGGGGCTGGGTATGAGCAGTTCTTC.

The rearrangement joins TRBV27 to TRBJ2-5; the match to TRBD1 covers 7 bases. V shed 6 bases, J shed 7 bases, and the junction held 14 bases outside the gene matches. Germline-derived CDR1 and CDR2 are MNHEY and SMNVEV (reference sequence). The CDR3 is 15 residues long. CDR3 loop: CASSKVGGVHGTQYF. The CDR3 coding sequence is TGTGCCAGCAGCAAAGTAGGGGGCGTTCATGGGACCCAGTACTTC.

This clonotype was counted many times. The chain couples TRBV6-5 to TRBJ1-1, with TRBD1 matching 7 bases. The CDR3 contains 16 residues. Trimming removed 4 bases from V and 4 bases from J; junction bases left unmatched: 12. The V gene's germline CDR1 is MNHEY and CDR2 SVGAGI. CDR3 in amino acids: CASSSTRRGRGTEAFF. The CDR3 bases are TGTGCCAGCAGTTCCACTCGGAGGGGGCGAGGCACTGAAGCTTTCTTT.

V and J are TRBV7-8 and TRBJ2-5, with D unclear. The end of the DNA aligns better with TRBJ2-7, so the J call may be wrong. CDR1 and CDR2 from the germline V gene are SGHVS and FQNEAQ. The CDR3 covers 12 residues. DNA of the CDR3: TGTGCCAGCAGCCCCTATACCTACGAGCAGTACTTC. This gives the protein CASSPYTYEQYF.

This clonotype came up once. The rearrangement uses TRBV12-3 or TRBV12-4 and TRBJ2-2; tentative D call: TRBD2 (6 bases). CDR3 length equals 15 residues. Deletions cut 1 base from V and 5 bases from J, with 11 bases between. CDR3 loop: CASSLVSGRTGELFF. The DNA of the CDR3 is TGTGCCAGCAGTTTAGTATCCGGGAGAACCGGGGAGCTGTTTTTT.

In its sample, this clonotype was seen many times. V is TRBV20-1 and J is TRBJ2-1; the match to TRBD2 covers 8 bases. The CDR3 totals 14 residues. J lost 3 bases, V lost 3 bases, and 4 bases had no gene match. Germline lookup yields CDR1 DFQATT and CDR2 SNEGSKA (reference sequence). CDR3 in amino acids: CSASGGAFYNEQFF. The CDR3 coding sequence is TGCAGTGCTAGCGGGGGGGCCTTCTACAATGAGCAGTTCTTC.

This clonotype was recorded at least ten times. The chain uses TRBV6-1 and TRBJ2-7; D tentatively fits TRBD1 or TRBD2 (5 bases each). The CDR3 is 15 amino acids. V gave up 6 bases and J gave up 7 bases, with 22 bases separating them. Germline V CDR1 and CDR2: MNHNS, SASEGT. The CDR3 loop is CASSPTTIGAGEQYF. In DNA form, the CDR3 reads TGTGCCAGCAGCCCCACCACGATCGGGGCTGGGGAGCAGTACTTC.

The chain combines TRBV6-5 with TRBJ2-3; D is uncertain. The CDR3 contains 14 residues. V was trimmed by 8 bases and J by 1 base, leaving 13 bases between them. Germline CDR1 reads MNHEY; CDR2 reads SVGAGI. In DNA form, the CDR3 reads TGTGCCAGCCCAAAGAGAACCTGCACAGATACGCAGTATTTT. Translating it yields CASPKRTCTDTQYF.

The sample holds many counts of this clonotype. The gene calls are TRBV11-2 and TRBJ2-7; D is unclear. V was trimmed by 1 base and J by 2 bases, leaving 12 bases between them. The germline CDR1 and CDR2 sequences are SGHAT and FQNNGV. This CDR3 contains 15 residues. The CDR3 nucleotides are TGTGCCAGCAGCTTAGTTGTAGGGCGAACCTACGAGCAGTACTTC. It is translated as CASSLVVGRTYEQYF. Using reference TRBV11-2 and TRBJ2-7 for the parts outside the CDR3, the full variable domain is EAGVAQSPRYKIIEKRQSVAFWCNPISGHATLYWYQQILGQGPKLLIQFQNNGVVDDSQLPKDRFSAERLKGVDSTLKIQPAKLEDSAVYLCASSLVVGRTYEQYFGPGTRLTVT.

As regards this clonotype: A much bigger clone sits one base away, suggesting this may be a read error. The V and J genes are TRBV20-1 and TRBJ2-5; 11 nucleotides match TRBD2. CDR1 DFQATT and CDR2 SNEGSKA come from the germline V gene (reference sequence). The CDR3 is 16 residues long. Written as DNA, the CDR3 is TGCAGTGCTAGGGAGTTACCGGGACTAGCGGTAGAGACCCGGTACTTC. Its translation: CSARELPGLAVETRYF.

The V call is TRBV30, the J call TRBJ2-7, with D perhaps TRBD2 (5 bases). The germline gives CDR1 GTSNPN, CDR2 SVGIG (reference sequence). The CDR3 is 14 residues long. V lost 3 bases to trimming and J lost 1 base, with 13 bases between them. For the CDR3, the DNA is TGTGCCTGGAGCCGAGGGTCGTTGTCCTACGAGCAGTACTTC. It specifies CAWSRGSLSYEQYF.

The rearrangement uses TRBV7-2 and TRBJ1-5; D unresolved. The CDR3 sequence is 14 residues long. Looked up from germline, CDR1 is SGHTA and CDR2 is FQGNSA. V dropped 3 bases and J dropped 3 bases, with 9 bases sitting between them. The CDR3 spells CASSFLQFNQPQHF. The CDR3 DNA follows: TGTGCCAGCAGCTTCCTACAGTTCAATCAGCCCCAGCATTTT.

This clonotype was picked up many times. One junction end does not reproduce the germline sequence, and a read error may be involved. This chain connects TRBV7-9 to TRBJ2-3; 9 positions match TRBD2. This CDR3 comprises 15 residues. Germline V gene sequence: CDR1 SEHNR, CDR2 FQNEAQ (reference sequence). The CDR3 bases are TGTGCCAGCAGCCTAGCGGGATCCCTTCTGGATACGCAGTATTTT. As protein: CASSLAGSLLDTQYF.

This clonotype was picked up many times. This rearrangement joins TRBV20-1 to TRBJ2-5, with 10 nucleotides matching TRBD2. This CDR3 has 14 amino acids. CDR1 is DFQATT, CDR2 SNEGSKA, per germline (reference sequence). J was trimmed by 5 bases and V by 6 bases; bases with no gene match: 9. The CDR3 reads CSAPGQGLAETQYF. In DNA, the CDR3 is TGCAGTGCACCTGGACAGGGACTAGCGGAGACCCAGTACTTC.

This clonotype showed up many times. The chain couples TRBV9 to TRBJ2-1; a weak D match, TRBD2 (7 bases). CDR1 is SGDLS, CDR2 YYNGEE, per germline. The CDR3 has 13 amino acids. V was shortened by 3 bases and J by 11 bases, with 15 bases between the two germline ends. The CDR3 loop is CASSEGGGGQQFF. Written as DNA, the CDR3 is TGTGCCAGCAGCGAGGGGGGAGGGGGACAGCAGTTCTTC. Based on the CDR3 plus reference TRBV9 and TRBJ2-1, the full variable domain is DSGVTQTPKHLITATGQRVTLRCSPRSGDLSVYWYQQSLDQGLQFLIQYYNGEERAKGNILERFSAQQFPDLHSELNLSSLELGDSALYFCASSEGGGGQQFFGPGTRLTVL.

The rearrangement joins TRBV21-1 to TRBJ1-1; the table's TRBD1 call for D was not verified on the DNA. TRBV21-1 is recorded as a pseudogene. The length of the CDR3 is 19 residues. The CDR3 DNA reads as TGTGCCAGCAGCAAGCCGGGACAGGGTGGTAGGATAGCGAACACTGAAGCTTTCTTT. This translates into CASSKPGQGGRIANTEAFF.

Note on this clonotype: A clone one base away is much larger, so this may be a read error. V usage is TRBV4-3 and J usage is TRBJ2-3; D gene unclear. The CDR3 sequence is 15 residues long. Germline-derived CDR1 and CDR2 are LGHNA and YSLEER. The V gene lost 3 bases and the J gene lost 3 bases, with 13 bases spanning the gap. This CDR3 is CASSQGIVKTDTQYF. CDR3 sequence (DNA): TGCGCCAGCAGCCAGGGGATAGTTAAAACAGATACGCAGTATTTT.

This clonotype appeared a few times. The V call is TRBV29-1, the J call TRBJ1-3; TRBD1 is a possible D gene (5 bases). V was trimmed by 4 bases and J by 0 bases, leaving 10 bases between them. Germline CDR1 is SQVTM and CDR2 is ANQGSEA. The CDR3 loop spans 14 amino acids. This chain's CDR3 is CSVARDDSGNTIYF. CDR3 bases: TGCAGCGTTGCCAGGGACGACTCTGGAAACACCATATATTTT.

This clonotype was recorded at least ten times. The rearrangement uses TRBV6-1 and TRBJ2-5; D is uncertain. V was cut by 0 bases and J by 3 bases, with 11 bases left in between. The CDR3 covers 15 residues. In germline, CDR1 is MNHNS, CDR2 SASEGT. CDR3 nucleotides: TGTGCCAGCAGTGAAGCGCACGGATCTAAAGAGACCCAGTACTTC. It translates to CASSEAHGSKETQYF.

This clonotype has only a few counts. The chain recombines TRBV3-1 with TRBJ2-4; 7 bases are shared with TRBD1. The CDR3 is 18 amino acids. Germline lookup yields CDR1 LGHDT and CDR2 YNNKEL (reference sequence). Trimming cost V 7 bases and J 1 base; bases outside gene matches: 16. The CDR3 protein is CASTPSLRGPGAKNIQYF. The CDR3 DNA reads as TGTGCCAGCACCCCTTCCTTGAGGGGGCCAGGGGCCAAAAACATTCAGTACTTC.